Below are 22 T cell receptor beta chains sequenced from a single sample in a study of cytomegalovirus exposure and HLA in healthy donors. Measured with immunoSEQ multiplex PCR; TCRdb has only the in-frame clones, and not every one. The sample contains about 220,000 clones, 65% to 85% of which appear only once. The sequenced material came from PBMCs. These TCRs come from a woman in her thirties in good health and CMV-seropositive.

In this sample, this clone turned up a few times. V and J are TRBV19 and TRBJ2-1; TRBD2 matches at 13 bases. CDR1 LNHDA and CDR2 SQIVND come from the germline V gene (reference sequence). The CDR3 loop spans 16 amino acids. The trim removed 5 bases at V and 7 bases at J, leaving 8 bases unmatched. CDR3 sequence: CASSVEGTSGINEQFF. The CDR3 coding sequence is TGTGCCAGTAGTGTGGAGGGGACTAGCGGGATTAATGAGCAGTTCTTC.

The CDR3 nucleotides read TGTGCCAGCAGCCCCCCCCCGGGCAGGAACACTGAAGCTTTCTTT. Protein: CASSPPPGRNTEAFF. The V and J genes are TRBV28 and TRBJ1-1; D is undetermined. Trimming removed 6 bases from V and 1 base from J, with 15 bases in between. The CDR3 is 15 residues long. In germline, CDR1 is MDHEN, CDR2 SYDVKM.

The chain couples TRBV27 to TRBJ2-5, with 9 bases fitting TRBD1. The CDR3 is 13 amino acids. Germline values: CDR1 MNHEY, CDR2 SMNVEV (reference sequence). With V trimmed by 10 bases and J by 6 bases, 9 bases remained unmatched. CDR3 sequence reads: CATRPGQGQTQYF. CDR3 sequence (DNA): TGTGCCACCCGTCCGGGACAGGGACAGACCCAGTACTTC.

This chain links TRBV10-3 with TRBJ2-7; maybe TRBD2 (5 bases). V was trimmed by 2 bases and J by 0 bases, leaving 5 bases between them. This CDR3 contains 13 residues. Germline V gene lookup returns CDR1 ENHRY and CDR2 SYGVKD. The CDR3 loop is CAISETSSYEQYF. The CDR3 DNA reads TGTGCCATCAGTGAGACTAGCTCCTACGAGCAGTACTTC.

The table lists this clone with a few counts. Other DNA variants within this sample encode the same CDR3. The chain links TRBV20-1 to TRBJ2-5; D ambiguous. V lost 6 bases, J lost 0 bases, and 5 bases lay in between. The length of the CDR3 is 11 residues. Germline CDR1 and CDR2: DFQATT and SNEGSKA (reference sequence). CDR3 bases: TGCAGTGCCCAGTACCAAGAGACCCAGTACTTC. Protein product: CSAQYQETQYF.

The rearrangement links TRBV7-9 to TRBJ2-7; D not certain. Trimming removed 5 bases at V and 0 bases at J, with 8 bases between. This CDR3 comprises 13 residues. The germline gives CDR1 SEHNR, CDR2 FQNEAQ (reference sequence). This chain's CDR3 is CASSTRLSYEQYF. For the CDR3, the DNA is TGTGCCAGCAGCACAAGACTCTCCTACGAGCAGTACTTC.

CDR3: CASSERGVRTDTQYF. The DNA of the CDR3 is TGCGCCAGCAGTGAGCGGGGAGTCCGCACAGATACGCAGTATTTT. This rearrangement joins TRBV10-1 to TRBJ2-3, with D perhaps TRBD2 (5 bases). Germline V gene data show CDR1 as WNHNN and CDR2 as SYGVQD (reference sequence). The CDR3 spans 15 residues. The V gene lost 2 bases and the J gene lost 1 base, with 10 bases spanning the gap.

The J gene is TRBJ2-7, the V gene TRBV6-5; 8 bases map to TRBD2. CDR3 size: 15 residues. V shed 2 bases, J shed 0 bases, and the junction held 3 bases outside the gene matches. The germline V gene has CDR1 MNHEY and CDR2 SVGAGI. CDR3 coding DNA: TGTGCCAGCAGTTACGAAAGCGGGAGCTCCTACGAGCAGTACTTC. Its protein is CASSYESGSSYEQYF.

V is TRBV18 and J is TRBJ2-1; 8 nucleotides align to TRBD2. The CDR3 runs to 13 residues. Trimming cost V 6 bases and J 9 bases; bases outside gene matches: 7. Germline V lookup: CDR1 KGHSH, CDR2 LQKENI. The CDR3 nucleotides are TGTGCCAGCTCCCTCTGGCGGGAGGTTGAGCAGTTCTTC. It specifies CASSLWREVEQFF.

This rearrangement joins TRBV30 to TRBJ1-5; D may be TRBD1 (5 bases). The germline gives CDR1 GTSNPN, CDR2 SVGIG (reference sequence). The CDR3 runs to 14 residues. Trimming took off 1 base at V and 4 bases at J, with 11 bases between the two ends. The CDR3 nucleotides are TGTGCCTGGAGTGGAAGGGGAATGAATCAGCCCCAGCATTTT. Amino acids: CAWSGRGMNQPQHF.

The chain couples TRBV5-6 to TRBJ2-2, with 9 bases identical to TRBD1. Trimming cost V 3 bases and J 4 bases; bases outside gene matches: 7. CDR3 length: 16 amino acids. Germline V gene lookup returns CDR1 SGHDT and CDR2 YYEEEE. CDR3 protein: CASSSGMGQGTGELFF. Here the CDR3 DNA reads TGTGCCAGCAGCTCTGGTATGGGACAGGGCACCGGGGAGCTGTTTTTT. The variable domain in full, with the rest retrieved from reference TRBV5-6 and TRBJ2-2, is DAGVTQSPTHLIKTRGQQVTLRCSPKSGHDTVSWYQQALGQGPQFIFQYYEEEERQRGNFPDRFSGHQFPNYSSELNVNALLLGDSALYLCASSSGMGQGTGELFFGEGSRLTVL.

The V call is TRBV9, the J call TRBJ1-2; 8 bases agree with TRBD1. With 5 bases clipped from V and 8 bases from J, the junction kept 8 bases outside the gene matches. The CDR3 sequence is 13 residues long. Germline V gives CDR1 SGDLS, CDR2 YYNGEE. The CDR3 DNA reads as TGTGCCAGCAGTTCCCAGGGGGCGCGCGGCTACACCTTC. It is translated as CASSSQGARGYTF. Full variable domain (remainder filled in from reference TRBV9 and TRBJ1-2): DSGVTQTPKHLITATGQRVTLRCSPRSGDLSVYWYQQSLDQGLQFLIQYYNGEERAKGNILERFSAQQFPDLHSELNLSSLELGDSALYFCASSSQGARGYTFGSGTRLTVV.

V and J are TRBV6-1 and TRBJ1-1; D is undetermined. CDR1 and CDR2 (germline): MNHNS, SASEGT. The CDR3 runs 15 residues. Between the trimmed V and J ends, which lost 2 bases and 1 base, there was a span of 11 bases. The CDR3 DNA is TGTGCCAGCAGTGAACCAGGCAGCCCGAACACTGAAGCTTTCTTT. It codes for CASSEPGSPNTEAFF.

CDR3 bases: TGTGCCAGCTCACTATCAGGGCCTGAAGCTTTCTTT. It codes for CASSLSGPEAFF. This chain joins TRBV18 and TRBJ1-1; possibly TRBD1 for D (5 bases). CDR1 is KGHSH, CDR2 LQKENI, per germline. Trimming took off 4 bases at V and 6 bases at J, with 9 bases between the two ends. CDR3 length: 12 residues.

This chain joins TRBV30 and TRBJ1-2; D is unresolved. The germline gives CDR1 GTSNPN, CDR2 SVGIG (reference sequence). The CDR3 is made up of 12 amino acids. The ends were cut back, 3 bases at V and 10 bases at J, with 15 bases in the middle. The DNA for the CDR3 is TGTGCCTGGAGCCTCCACCGGGGAGCCTACACCTTC. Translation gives CAWSLHRGAYTF. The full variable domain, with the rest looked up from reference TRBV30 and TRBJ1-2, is SQTIHQWPATLVQPVGSPLSLECTVEGTSNPNLYWYRQAAGRGLQLLFYSVGIGQISSEVPQNLSASRPQDRQFILSSKKLLLSDSGFYLCAWSLHRGAYTFGSGTRLTVV.

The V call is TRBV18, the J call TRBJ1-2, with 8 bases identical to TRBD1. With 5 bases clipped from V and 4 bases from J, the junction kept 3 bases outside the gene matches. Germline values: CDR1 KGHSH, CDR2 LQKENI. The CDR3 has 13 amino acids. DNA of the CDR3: TGTGCCAGCTCAACTGGACAGGGCTATGGCTACACCTTC. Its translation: CASSTGQGYGYTF.

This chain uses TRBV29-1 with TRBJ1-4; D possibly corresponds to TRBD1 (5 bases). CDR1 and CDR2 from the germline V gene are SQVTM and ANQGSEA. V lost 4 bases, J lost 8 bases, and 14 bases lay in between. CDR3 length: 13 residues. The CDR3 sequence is CSVGKEGREKLFF. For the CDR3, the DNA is TGCAGCGTTGGTAAGGAGGGGCGCGAAAAACTGTTTTTT.

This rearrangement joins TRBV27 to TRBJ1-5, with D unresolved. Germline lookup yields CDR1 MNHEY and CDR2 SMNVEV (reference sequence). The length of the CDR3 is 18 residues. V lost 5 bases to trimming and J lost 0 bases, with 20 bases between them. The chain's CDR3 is CASSPIPLSRVSNQPQHF. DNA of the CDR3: TGTGCCAGCAGTCCAATCCCCCTTAGTAGGGTTAGCAATCAGCCCCAGCATTTT.

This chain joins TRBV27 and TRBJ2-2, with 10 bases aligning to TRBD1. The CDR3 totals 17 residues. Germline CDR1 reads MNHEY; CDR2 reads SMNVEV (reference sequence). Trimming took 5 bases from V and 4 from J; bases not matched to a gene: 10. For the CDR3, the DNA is TGTGCCAGCAGTACTAACCGGGACAGGGGCCTCACCGGGGAGCTGTTTTTT. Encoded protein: CASSTNRDRGLTGELFF.

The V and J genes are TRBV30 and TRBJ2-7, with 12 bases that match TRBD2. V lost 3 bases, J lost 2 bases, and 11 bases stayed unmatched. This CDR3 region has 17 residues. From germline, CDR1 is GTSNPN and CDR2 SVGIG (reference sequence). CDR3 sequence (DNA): TGTGCCTGGAGCCGCCCAAGCCGACTAGCGGGAGCCTACGAGCAGTACTTC. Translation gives CAWSRPSRLAGAYEQYF. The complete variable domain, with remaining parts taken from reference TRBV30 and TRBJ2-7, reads SQTIHQWPATLVQPVGSPLSLECTVEGTSNPNLYWYRQAAGRGLQLLFYSVGIGQISSEVPQNLSASRPQDRQFILSSKKLLLSDSGFYLCAWSRPSRLAGAYEQYFGPGTRLTVT.

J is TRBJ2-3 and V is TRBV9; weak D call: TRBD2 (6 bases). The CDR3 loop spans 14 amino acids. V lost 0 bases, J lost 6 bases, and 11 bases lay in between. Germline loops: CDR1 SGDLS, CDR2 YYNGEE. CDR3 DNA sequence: TGTGCCAGCAGCGTAGGCTCCGGGAGTGATACGCAGTATTTT. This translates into CASSVGSGSDTQYF. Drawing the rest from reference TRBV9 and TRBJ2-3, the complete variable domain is DSGVTQTPKHLITATGQRVTLRCSPRSGDLSVYWYQQSLDQGLQFLIQYYNGEERAKGNILERFSAQQFPDLHSELNLSSLELGDSALYFCASSVGSGSDTQYFGPGTRLTVL.

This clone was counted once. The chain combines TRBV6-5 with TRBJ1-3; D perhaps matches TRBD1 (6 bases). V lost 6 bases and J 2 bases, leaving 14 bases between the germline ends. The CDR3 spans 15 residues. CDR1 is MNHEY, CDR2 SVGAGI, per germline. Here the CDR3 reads CASSRDTATGNTIYF. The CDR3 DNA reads TGTGCCAGCAGCCGGGACACAGCTACTGGAAACACCATATATTTT.